Presented here are 19 T cell receptor beta chains from one specimen sequenced in a study of cytomegalovirus exposure and HLA in healthy donors. PCR amplification relied on 60 Vbeta primers (plus 13 Jbeta primers). The protocol was immunoSEQ multiplex PCR, while the TCRdb copy is restricted to in-frame clones and leaves out a portion. The sample yields around 160,000 clones, 60% to 85% seen once. The sample taken for sequencing was PBMCs. Receptors originate from a middle-aged woman in good health and CMV-seropositive.

The rearrangement joins TRBV18 to TRBJ1-5; D might be TRBD1 (5 bases). With 3 bases removed from V and 11 bases from J, the gap between germline ends came to 17 bases. Germline V gene sequence: CDR1 KGHSH, CDR2 LQKENI. The CDR3 has 14 amino acids. The CDR3 here is CASSPARGTTSQHF. For the CDR3, the DNA is TGTGCCAGCTCACCGGCAAGGGGTACTACGTCCCAGCATTTT.

The J gene is TRBJ1-1, the V gene TRBV25-1; no clear D. Germline V gene data show CDR1 as MGHDK and CDR2 as SYGVNS. V lost 8 bases and J 5 bases, leaving 12 bases between the germline ends. The CDR3 has 12 residues. The CDR3 region has the DNA TGTGCCAGCCTCGGTACGGGGACTGAAGCTTTCTTT. Its protein is CASLGTGTEAFF.

J is TRBJ1-1 and V is TRBV7-9, with D hard to call. Trimming shortened V by 3 bases and J by 0 bases, and 8 bases separated the two germline ends. The CDR3 is 14 residues long. Per germline, CDR1 SEHNR and CDR2 FQNEAQ (reference sequence). The CDR3 spells CASSLGNMNTEAFF. In DNA form, the CDR3 reads TGTGCCAGCAGCTTGGGCAATATGAACACTGAAGCTTTCTTT.

The sample holds one count of this clone. The chain is built from TRBV10-3 and TRBJ1-1; 7 nucleotides align to TRBD1. Trimming cost V 4 bases and J 4 bases; bases outside gene matches: 6. Germline loops: CDR1 ENHRY, CDR2 SYGVKD. The CDR3 has 14 residues. CDR3 amino acids: CAISAKGGSTEAFF. The CDR3 DNA reads as TGTGCCATCAGTGCAAAAGGGGGCAGCACTGAAGCTTTCTTT.

This clone was recorded a few times. The V call is TRBV7-2, the J call TRBJ2-7; no clear D gene. Trimming removed 6 bases from V and 0 bases from J, with 9 bases in between. The CDR3 is made up of 13 amino acids. Per germline, CDR1 SGHTA and CDR2 FQGNSA. The CDR3 nucleotides are TGTGCCAGCAGGGGCTTTAACTCCTACGAGCAGTACTTC. The encoded protein is CASRGFNSYEQYF.

The J gene is TRBJ2-3, the V gene TRBV19; 11 bases line up with TRBD2. The ends lost 6 bases at V and 2 bases at J; junction bases unmatched: 4. Germline V gene data show CDR1 as LNHDA and CDR2 as SQIVND (reference sequence). This CDR3 contains 15 residues. This CDR3 reads CASRETSGDTDTQYF. In DNA, the CDR3 is TGTGCCAGTAGGGAGACTAGCGGGGACACAGATACGCAGTATTTT.

The chain has TRBV6-6 and TRBJ1-1, with 7 bases aligning to TRBD1. This CDR3 is built from 13 residues. Germline CDR1 MNHNY, CDR2 SVGAGI (reference sequence). V shed 7 bases and J 7 bases; nucleotides not matched to a gene: 9. DNA of the CDR3: TGTGCCAGCACCGAAAGGTGGGACAGTGAAGCTTTCTTT. As protein: CASTERWDSEAFF.

Note on this clone: Additional DNA sequences in this sample encode the identical CDR3. The V call is TRBV10-3, the J call TRBJ2-2; 9 nucleotides agree with TRBD1. This CDR3 is 16 amino acids long. Germline-derived CDR1 and CDR2 are ENHRY and SYGVKD. Trimming took 11 bases from V and 0 from J; bases not matched to a gene: 10. CDR3 amino acids: CASQGGTGPNTGELFF. The CDR3 DNA reads TGTGCCTCCCAAGGGGGGACAGGGCCGAACACCGGGGAGCTGTTTTTT.

This rearrangement joins TRBV5-1 to TRBJ2-1; perhaps TRBD2 as D (5 bases). The CDR3 is 14 residues long. Germline values: CDR1 SGHRS, CDR2 YFSETQ. V was shortened by 1 base and J by 7 bases, with 12 bases between the two germline ends. The CDR3 nucleotides read TGCGCCAGCAGCTTGAGTCTAGCTATGAATGAGCAGTTCTTC. Protein product: CASSLSLAMNEQFF.

J is TRBJ2-7 and V is TRBV18; 13 positions agree with TRBD2. The CDR3 runs to 15 residues. V was pared by 5 bases and J by 8 bases, with 9 bases of the junction left unmatched. CDR1 is KGHSH and CDR2 is LQKENI in the germline V gene. The DNA of the CDR3 is TGTGCCAGCTCAGCCGGACTAGCGGGGGAGCAAAAGCAGTACTTC. This translates into CASSAGLAGEQKQYF.

The rearrangement uses TRBV28 and TRBJ2-7; TRBD2 matches at 10 bases. This CDR3 is built from 20 residues. Trimming removed 2 bases from V and 7 bases from J; junction bases left unmatched: 23. Germline V gene data show CDR1 as MDHEN and CDR2 as SYDVKM. CDR3: CASSLTLGREGAGGPWEQYF. As DNA, the CDR3 is TGTGCCAGCAGTTTAACCCTCGGCAGGGAGGGAGCGGGGGGGCCTTGGGAGCAGTACTTC.

V and J are TRBV6-1 and TRBJ2-2; D is uncertain. The CDR3 is 14 amino acids. Germline lookup yields CDR1 MNHNS and CDR2 SASEGT. Between the trimmed V and J ends, which lost 2 bases and 3 bases, there was a span of 7 bases. The CDR3 loop is CASSEIPDTGELFF. The DNA for the CDR3 is TGTGCCAGCAGTGAAATCCCAGACACCGGGGAGCTGTTTTTT.

The chain is built from TRBV2 and TRBJ1-6, with D possibly TRBD1 on 6 matching bases. The CDR3 extends over 13 amino acids. V lost 3 bases to trimming and J lost 9 bases, with 9 bases between them. Per the germline V gene, CDR1 is SNHLY and CDR2 is FYNNEI. CDR3 in amino acids: CASSEDSRSPLHF. The DNA of the CDR3 is TGTGCCAGCAGTGAGGACAGCCGTTCACCCCTCCACTTT.

The chain couples TRBV7-9 to TRBJ1-2, with D possibly TRBD1 on 6 matching bases. The V gene lost 4 bases and the J gene lost 5 bases, with 17 bases spanning the gap. The CDR3 is made up of 15 amino acids. Germline V gene sequence: CDR1 SEHNR, CDR2 FQNEAQ (reference sequence). CDR3 sequence: CASSYIGQQLYGYTF. The CDR3, as DNA: TGTGCCAGCAGCTATATTGGACAGCAGCTTTATGGCTACACCTTC.

This clone is a singleton in its sample. The chain links TRBV5-4 to TRBJ2-7; TRBD2 might be the D (5 bases). The CDR3 spans 17 residues. Germline assignment: CDR1 SGHNT and CDR2 YYREEE (reference sequence). Trimming stripped 3 bases from V and 3 bases from J, with 22 bases between. Here the CDR3 reads CASSSKTGLTDNYEQYF. DNA for the CDR3: TGTGCCAGCAGCTCCAAAACGGGGTTAACAGATAACTACGAGCAGTACTTC.

This clone came up once. This chain uses TRBV12-5 with TRBJ2-7; D remains unclear. The CDR3 extends over 13 amino acids. V was shortened by 5 bases and J by 0 bases, with 8 bases between the two germline ends. The V gene's germline CDR1 is LGHNT and CDR2 FRNRAP. The DNA of the CDR3 is TGTGCTAGTGGTCCTGACAACTCCTACGAGCAGTACTTC. Amino acid sequence: CASGPDNSYEQYF.

CDR3 sequence (DNA): TGTGCCAGCAGCCGGACAGGGGATAGCAATCAGCCCCAGCATTTT. Its protein is CASSRTGDSNQPQHF. This chain uses TRBV6-5 with TRBJ1-5, with 9 bases matching TRBD1. In germline, CDR1 is MNHEY, CDR2 SVGAGI. This CDR3 has 15 residues. V gave up 6 bases and J gave up 0 bases; unmatched junction bases: 3.

The chain recombines TRBV9 with TRBJ2-2; a weak D match, TRBD2 (6 bases). Germline CDR1 is SGDLS and CDR2 is YYNGEE. CDR3 size: 15 residues. V lost 4 bases, J lost 5 bases, and 15 bases lay in between. The CDR3 region is CASSHRGIGTGELFF. The DNA for the CDR3 is TGTGCCAGCAGCCACCGGGGGATCGGGACCGGGGAGCTGTTTTTT.

This chain uses TRBV27 with TRBJ2-5; 10 bases fit TRBD2. CDR1 is MNHEY and CDR2 is SMNVEV in the germline V gene (reference sequence). This CDR3 comprises 19 residues. The V and J ends lost 6 bases and 2 bases, in that order; junction bases with no gene match: 18. In DNA, the CDR3 is TGTGCCAGCAGGGAACTGGGGGCTAGCGGGGGCGCTATACAAGAGACCCAGTACTTC. Protein: CASRELGASGGAIQETQYF.